Following are 22 T cell receptor beta chains from one sample sequenced in a study of blood T cell repertoires in COVID-19. Profiled with immunoSEQ multiplex PCR; TCRdb holds only in-frame clones, not every one. The sample shows roughly 100,000 clones, more than 80% of them seen only once. The specimen sequenced was peripheral blood. The receptors stem from a man of 80 years or more with COVID-19, enrolled during active disease.

This clone is a singleton in its sample. Its ends do not fully match the called genes, so a read error is possible. This chain uses TRBV7-2 with TRBJ2-7, with a tentative D call TRBD2 (5 bases). The length of the CDR3 is 12 residues. Germline V lookup: CDR1 SGHTA, CDR2 FQGNSA. CDR3 DNA: TGTGCCAGCAGCCTAGCTACCTACGAGCAGTACTTC. This gives the protein CASSLATYEQYF.

This CDR3 reads CASSYSSGENSYNSPLHF. The CDR3 coding sequence is TGTGCCAGCAGTTACTCGTCAGGGGAGAACTCCTATAATTCACCCCTCCACTTT. The rearrangement links TRBV6-2 or TRBV6-3 to TRBJ1-6; D might be TRBD1 (6 bases). CDR3 length: 18 residues. The germline V gene encodes CDR1 MNHEY and CDR2 SVGEGT. The V gene lost 0 bases and the J gene lost 0 bases, with 12 bases spanning the gap.

The V and J genes are TRBV7-2 and TRBJ2-2; weak D call: TRBD1 (5 bases). The CDR3 contains 14 residues. The germline CDR1 and CDR2 sequences are SGHTA and FQGNSA. The ends were cut back, 1 base at V and 8 bases at J, with 11 bases in the middle. The CDR3: CASSLVTRTGELFF. For the CDR3, the DNA is TGTGCCAGCAGCTTAGTTACGAGGACAGGGGAGCTGTTTTTT.

The chain combines TRBV19 with TRBJ2-1; 8 nucleotides line up with TRBD1. Unmatched junction bases numbered 9, after V lost 5 bases and J lost 9 bases. The CDR3 loop spans 14 amino acids. CDR1 LNHDA and CDR2 SQIVND come from the germline V gene (reference sequence). CDR3 loop: CASSPSGQAPEQFF. Here the CDR3 DNA reads TGTGCCAGTAGTCCCTCGGGACAGGCGCCTGAGCAGTTCTTC.

The chain has TRBV28 and TRBJ1-1; D unclear. The CDR3 sequence is 14 residues long. With 4 bases removed from V and 0 bases from J, the gap between germline ends came to 9 bases. Per germline, CDR1 MDHEN and CDR2 SYDVKM. CDR3 in DNA: TGTGCCAGCAGTTCAAGAGACATGAACACTGAAGCTTTCTTT. Amino acids: CASSSRDMNTEAFF.

Comments on this clone: The junction departs from the called germline gene at one end, perhaps through a read error. V gene TRBV12-3 or TRBV12-4 combines with J gene TRBJ1-1; a weak D match, TRBD1 (5 bases). This CDR3 contains 13 residues. The CDR3 DNA follows: TGTGCCAACAGTTTGAATGGGGCGACTGAAGCTTTCTTT. Its protein product is CANSLNGATEAFF.

This clone has a single count. This sequence joins TRBV15 and TRBJ2-7; 8 bases fit TRBD1. The germline V gene has CDR1 LNHNV and CDR2 YYDKDF (reference sequence). The CDR3 is 15 amino acids. Trimming took 1 base from V and 0 from J; bases not matched to a gene: 2. CDR3 in DNA: TGTGCCACCAGCAGAGGGACAGGGAGCTCCTACGAGCAGTACTTC. Residues: CATSRGTGSSYEQYF.

The chain carries TRBV21-1 and TRBJ2-7; TRBD1 reflects the table's D call only, with no check against the DNA. TRBV21-1 is recorded as a pseudogene. The CDR3 is 13 amino acids. The CDR3 DNA sequence: TGTGCCAGCAGAGACAGGGGGCTTTACGAGCAGTACTTC. Its protein is CASRDRGLYEQYF.

V gene TRBV18 combines with J gene TRBJ2-5, with a possible D match to TRBD2 (6 bases). CDR1 and CDR2 from the germline V gene are KGHSH and LQKENI. The CDR3 contains 18 residues. Between the trimmed V and J ends, which lost 2 bases and 4 bases, there was a span of 23 bases. DNA for the CDR3: TGTGCCAGCTCACCAAGAGGTCTACGCGGAGGGCGTCGAGAGACCCAGTACTTC. Amino acids: CASSPRGLRGGRRETQYF.

The chain employs TRBV18 and TRBJ1-6; 7 bases are a match to TRBD1. The CDR3 totals 14 residues. Losses at the gene ends were 5 bases for V and 10 bases for J; bases not matched to a gene: 8. Per germline, CDR1 KGHSH and CDR2 LQKENI. The CDR3, as DNA: TGTGCCAGCTCAACGACACAGGGGAAATCACCCCTCCACTTT. As protein: CASSTTQGKSPLHF.

The rearrangement uses TRBV11-1 and TRBJ2-1; 9 nucleotides agree with TRBD2. CDR1 and CDR2 from the germline V gene are SGHAT and FQDESV (reference sequence). The CDR3 runs 16 residues. Losses at the gene ends were 1 base for V and 7 bases for J; bases not matched to a gene: 8. CDR3 sequence reads: CASSLGYSGRWNEQFF. DNA for the CDR3: TGTGCCAGCAGCTTAGGTTATAGCGGGAGATGGAATGAGCAGTTCTTC.

The chain couples TRBV7-2 to TRBJ2-7, with 7 nucleotides matching TRBD2. CDR1 SGHTA and CDR2 FQGNSA come from the germline V gene. This CDR3 is built from 14 residues. J was trimmed by 1 base and V by 6 bases; bases with no gene match: 6. The CDR3 DNA sequence: TGTGCCAGCAGTCAGGCGGGAGAATCCTACGAGCAGTACTTC. Translating gives CASSQAGESYEQYF. Complete variable domain (other parts from reference TRBV7-2 and TRBJ2-7): GAGVSQSPSNKVTEKGKDVELRCDPISGHTALYWYRQSLGQGLEFLIYFQGNSAPDKSGLPSDRFSAERTGGSVSTLTIQRTQQEDSAVYLCASSQAGESYEQYFGPGTRLTVT.

This clone occurred a few times. The V call is TRBV28, the J call TRBJ1-2; TRBD1 matches at 8 bases. Germline V gives CDR1 MDHEN, CDR2 SYDVKM. The CDR3 covers 14 residues. Trimming at V came to 1 base and at J to 6 bases, leaving 4 bases not matched to a gene. DNA of the CDR3: TGTGCCAGCAGTTTATCCCGGACAGGGAATGGCTACACCTTC. Translating gives CASSLSRTGNGYTF.

The rearrangement links TRBV19 to TRBJ2-1, with 11 nucleotides matching TRBD1. The V gene end was trimmed by 7 bases and the J gene end by 7 bases; junction bases not matched to a gene: 12. CDR3 size: 16 residues. Germline loops: CDR1 LNHDA, CDR2 SQIVND (reference sequence). In DNA, the CDR3 is TGTGCCAGTACCACCTACCGGGACAGGGGGAGGAATGAGCAGTTCTTC. This sequence encodes CASTTYRDRGRNEQFF.

The V gene is TRBV5-1, the J gene TRBJ1-4; D may be TRBD1 (6 bases). The CDR3 consists of 15 residues. CDR1 and CDR2 (germline): SGHRS, YFSETQ. V gave up 4 bases and J gave up 2 bases, with 12 bases separating them. The chain's CDR3 is CASSTQQGTNEKLFF. CDR3 sequence (DNA): TGCGCCAGCAGCACTCAACAGGGTACTAATGAAAAACTGTTTTTT.

This clone appeared a few times. The chain carries TRBV30 and TRBJ2-3; perhaps TRBD1 as D (6 bases). CDR1 is GTSNPN, CDR2 SVGIG, per germline (reference sequence). CDR3 length: 15 amino acids. Trimming removed 0 bases at V and 1 base at J, with 11 bases between. CDR3 DNA: TGTGCCTGGAGTGTAGGGGGACCGGGCACAGATACGCAGTATTTT. This sequence encodes CAWSVGGPGTDTQYF.

This clone was recorded once. In DNA, the CDR3 is TGTGCCAGCAGCGGAGGCGCGGGGGCAGGGTATGAAAAACTGTTTTTT. Its translation: CASSGGAGAGYEKLFF. This chain connects TRBV2 to TRBJ1-4; tentative D call: TRBD1 (6 bases). The CDR3 contains 16 residues. Per germline, CDR1 SNHLY and CDR2 FYNNEI. V lost 6 bases and J lost 6, with 20 bases in between.

The chain is built from TRBV5-4 and TRBJ1-4; 8 bases line up with TRBD1. The CDR3 contains 15 residues. The J segment lost 5 bases and the V segment lost 2 bases, leaving 5 bases of the junction unmatched. Germline V gene lookup returns CDR1 SGHNT and CDR2 YYREEE (reference sequence). The DNA of the CDR3 is TGTGCCAGCAGCTTCGGGTCAGGGGGCAATGAAAAACTGTTTTTT. Translated: CASSFGSGGNEKLFF.

V gene TRBV18 combines with J gene TRBJ2-1; 10 positions agree with TRBD1. The CDR3 runs 17 residues. V was pared by 4 bases and J by 3 bases, with 9 bases of the junction left unmatched. CDR1 is KGHSH and CDR2 is LQKENI in the germline V gene. CDR3 nucleotide sequence: TGTGCCAGCTCACTTAATTCCGGGACAGGGGTCTACAATGAGCAGTTCTTC. Its protein product is CASSLNSGTGVYNEQFF.

The rearrangement uses TRBV15 and TRBJ1-5, with D possibly TRBD1 on 5 matching bases. From germline, CDR1 is LNHNV and CDR2 YYDKDF (reference sequence). The CDR3 covers 16 residues. V was pared by 0 bases and J by 3 bases, with 12 bases between. The CDR3 bases are TGTGCCACCAGCAGAGATGCAGGGAATCTCAATCAGCCCCAGCATTTT. This translates into CATSRDAGNLNQPQHF. The full variable domain, completed using reference TRBV15 and TRBJ1-5, is DAMVIQNPRYQVTQFGKPVTLSCSQTLNHNVMYWYQQKSSQAPKLLFHYYDKDFNNEADTPDNFQSRRPNTSFCFLDIRSPGLGDTAMYLCATSRDAGNLNQPQHFGDGTRLSIL.

This rearrangement joins TRBV5-1 to TRBJ1-2; D may be TRBD1 (6 bases). Trimming pared 2 bases from V and 6 bases from J, leaving 17 bases between. The CDR3 loop spans 15 amino acids. Germline-derived CDR1 and CDR2 are SGHRS and YFSETQ. DNA for the CDR3: TGCGCCAGCAGCTTAGGCACAGGGAGAGAGCATGGCTACACCTTC. Amino acids: CASSLGTGREHGYTF.

V and J are TRBV12-3 or TRBV12-4 and TRBJ2-7; the D is unclear. V lost 2 bases and J lost 4, with 9 bases in between. There are 13 residues in the CDR3. CDR3 DNA: TGTGCCAGCAGTTTATCTATGCCTTACGAGCAGTACTTC. It specifies CASSLSMPYEQYF.